The rows below give T cell receptor beta chains drawn from one sample of a study of blood T cell repertoires in COVID-19. Some clones are missing from TCRdb's copy, which holds only in-frame ones; the method was immunoSEQ multiplex PCR. This sample yields around 76,000 clones, of which approximately 85% are seen a single time; roughly 5.6% belongs to the top ten. What was sequenced was peripheral blood. The receptor set was obtained from a man older than 75 with acute or convalescent COVID-19. Each CDR3 is given with its conserved first and last residue. A D gene is named only where the DNA matches it firmly. Expanded clones get a size class; other rows say once, few or many, or leave the size out.

j_call	d_call	v_call	clone_size	cdr3_nt	cdr3_aa
TRBJ2-3	TRBD2	TRBV7-3	once	TGTGCCAGCAGCTTTGGTGTAGCGGGGGGGCCAACAGATACGCAGTATTTT	CASSFGVAGGPTDTQYF
TRBJ1-1	.	TRBV2	once	TGTGCCAGCAGTGCGGACAGGAACACTGAAGCTTTCTTT	CASSADRNTEAFF
TRBJ2-4	TRBD1	TRBV7-2	.	TGTGCCACTACGCGGGACAGGTCTTTCTTTGGCATTCAGTACTTC	CATTRDRSFFGIQYF
TRBJ1-4	TRBD1	TRBV19	.	TGTGCCAGTACTCAATCGGGACAGGGTATTGAAAAACTGTTTTTT	CASTQSGQGIEKLFF
TRBJ1-2	TRBD1	TRBV19	.	TGTGCCAGTAGCGGAGCGACAGGGGGGAACTATGGCTACACCTTC	CASSGATGGNYGYTF
TRBJ2-2	.	TRBV7-8	.	TGTGCCAGCAGCTTGGCTCCAGGAGGAAACACCGGGGAGCTGTTTTTT	CASSLAPGGNTGELFF
TRBJ2-3	.	TRBV14	.	TGTGCCAGCAGCCGGGCTATAGGGGGCACAGATACGCAGTATTTT	CASSRAIGGTDTQYF
TRBJ2-3	TRBD2	TRBV27	.	TGTGCCAGCAGTTTACGGACTAGCGGGAGGGTAGTGCAGTATTTT	CASSLRTSGRVVQYF
TRBJ2-1	.	TRBV2	.	TGTGCCAGCGGACTGGCAGGTTGGAATGAGCAGTTCTTC	CASGLAGWNEQFF
TRBJ1-1	.	TRBV7-2	.	TGTGCCAGCAGCTTAAGGGAGCGGACTGAAGCTTTCTTT	CASSLRERTEAFF
TRBJ1-4	.	TRBV6-2/TRBV6-3	few	TGTGCCAGCAGTTACGAGGGGGTATCGGAAAAACTGTTTTTT	CASSYEGVSEKLFF
TRBJ2-3	.	TRBV5-6	.	TGTGCCAGCAGCTTGGCCGGGAGCACAGATACGCAGTATTTT	CASSLAGSTDTQYF
TRBJ1-1	.	TRBV4-3	.	TGCGCCAGCAGCCAAGGCTGGAGCACTGAAGCTTTCTTT	CASSQGWSTEAFF
TRBJ1-3	.	TRBV7-9	.	TGTGCCAGCAGCTTAGCAGGGGCTGGAAACACCATATATTTT	CASSLAGAGNTIYF
TRBJ2-2	TRBD2	TRBV3-1/TRBV3-2	once	TGTGCCAGCAGCCGGCTAGCGGCATCCACCGGGGAGCTGTTTTTT	CASSRLAASTGELFF
TRBJ2-1	.	TRBV10-1	once	TGCGCCAGCAGTGAGTCAGGAGTGCAAGGCAATGAGCAGTTCTTC	CASSESGVQGNEQFF
TRBJ1-2	TRBD1	TRBV25-1	.	TGTGCCAGCAGTGACGAGACAGGGAGAGGCTACACCTTC	CASSDETGRGYTF
TRBJ2-3	TRBD2	TRBV4-3	few	TGCGCCAGCAGCCAAGATCGTGGTAGCGGGACTGAAGATACGCAGTATTTT	CASSQDRGSGTEDTQYF
TRBJ1-6	TRBD1	TRBV5-1	.	TGCGCCAGCAGCCTGCATCACGACAGGGCCCTCAATTCACCCCTCCACTTT	CASSLHHDRALNSPLHF
TRBJ2-6	.	TRBV5-4	.	TGTGCCAGCAGCATACAGGGAACTGGGGCCAACGTCCTGACTTTC	CASSIQGTGANVLTF
TRBJ2-7	.	TRBV7-2	.	TGTGCCAGCAGGTCTGGGGCGGAGACCTACGAGCAGTACTTC	CASRSGAETYEQYF
TRBJ1-5	.	TRBV27	few	TGTGCCAGCAGTTTGAACCGGCCCGGGAGGACCGATCAGCCCCAGCATTTT	CASSLNRPGRTDQPQHF
TRBJ2-7	TRBD1	TRBV6-5	.	TGTGCCGGAGGGACAGGGGGCCGGGAGCAGTACTTC	CAGGTGGREQYF
TRBJ2-7	TRBD1	TRBV7-9	.	TGTGCCAGCAGCGTAACAGGGGGCCTGTACGAGCAGTACTTC	CASSVTGGLYEQYF
TRBJ1-2	.	TRBV6-2/TRBV6-3	.	TGTGCCAGCAGTTACGGGGGGAACTATGGCTACACCTTC	CASSYGGNYGYTF
TRBJ1-3	TRBD1	TRBV9	.	TGTGCCAGCAGCGTATCCCCAGGAGGGGGCGGAAACACCATATATTTT	CASSVSPGGGGNTIYF
TRBJ2-2	TRBD2	TRBV7-8	once	TGTGCCAGCAGCCTAAGGACTAGCGGGAGGGGGGACACCGGGGAGCTGTTTTTT	CASSLRTSGRGDTGELFF
TRBJ2-5	.	TRBV9	.	TGTGCCCGACGTGTTTGGACTGAGACCCAGTACTTC	CARRVWTETQYF
TRBJ1-1	TRBD1	TRBV4-1	.	TGCGCCAGCAGCTCAGGGGGCAGGGGGCTCAACACTGAAGCTTTCTTT	CASSSGGRGLNTEAFF
TRBJ2-5	TRBD1	TRBV19	.	TGTGCCAGTAGAGTAGGGACAGCCCAAGAGACCCAGTACTTC	CASRVGTAQETQYF
TRBJ2-1	TRBD2	TRBV5-1	.	TGCGCCAGCAGCTTCCCAGCGGGAGAAGTTAATGAGCAGTTCTTC	CASSFPAGEVNEQFF
TRBJ2-7	TRBD1	TRBV12-3/TRBV12-4	.	TGTGCCAGCACCCCAGGGGGCTACGAGCAGTACTTC	CASTPGGYEQYF
TRBJ1-1	.	TRBV28	.	TGTGTCGTCCCAGGGCAGGGGAACACTGAAGCTTTCTTT	CVVPGQGNTEAFF
TRBJ2-3	.	TRBV9	.	TGTGCCAGCAGCGCTAGGACAGCTGTAGATACGCAGTATTTT	CASSARTAVDTQYF
TRBJ2-3	TRBD2	TRBV7-7	.	TGTGCCAGCAGCCCCGGACTAGCTCGGCATACGCAGTATTTT	CASSPGLARHTQYF
TRBJ1-4	TRBD1	TRBV2	.	TGTGCCACCGACGGACAGGGTCGCGAAAAACTGTTTTTT	CATDGQGREKLFF
TRBJ2-1	.	TRBV4-1	few	TGCGCCAGCAGCCAAGACGGGGATGAGCAGTTCTTC	CASSQDGDEQFF
TRBJ2-5	TRBD1	TRBV28	.	TGTGCCAGCATCACCAGGGGGCAGGAGACCCAGTACTTC	CASITRGQETQYF
TRBJ1-2	.	TRBV5-6	.	TGTGCCAGCAGCGAGGAGGACCCCCTCCTACACGGTTATGGCTACACCTTC	CASSEEDPLLHGYGYTF
TRBJ2-1	TRBD2	TRBV5-1	.	TGCGCCAGCAGCTGGACTAGCGGGAGCTCCTACAATGAGCAGTTCTTC	CASSWTSGSSYNEQFF
TRBJ2-7	TRBD1	TRBV5-1	once	TGCGCCAGCAGCAGGGGACAGGGCACCTCCTACGAGCAGTACTTC	CASSRGQGTSYEQYF
TRBJ1-1	.	TRBV9	.	TGTGCCAGCAGCGTAGAACAGAAGAACACTGAAGCTTTCTTT	CASSVEQKNTEAFF
TRBJ1-2	.	TRBV3-1/TRBV3-2	once	TGTGCCAGCAGCCAAGTCCCCATGTTCTATGGCTACACCTTC	CASSQVPMFYGYTF
TRBJ2-7	.	TRBV10-2	.	TGCGCCAGCAGTGAGTCTGGGGTCAGGGGCTCGCGTGAGCAGTACTTC	CASSESGVRGSREQYF
TRBJ2-1	.	TRBV7-2	.	TGTGCCAGCAGCGTGACCACGGGGTCCTACAATGAGCAGTTCTTC	CASSVTTGSYNEQFF
TRBJ1-6	.	TRBV27	few	TGTGCCAGCAGTTTAATGAGGGATTCACCCCTCCACTTT	CASSLMRDSPLHF
TRBJ2-5	TRBD2	TRBV5-1	.	TGCGCCAGCAGCTCAGCGGGGTTCCAAGAGACCCAGTACTTC	CASSSAGFQETQYF
TRBJ2-5	TRBD1	TRBV6-5	.	TGTGCCAGCACTGCAGGGGGCGCGGGGGAGACCCAGTACTTC	CASTAGGAGETQYF